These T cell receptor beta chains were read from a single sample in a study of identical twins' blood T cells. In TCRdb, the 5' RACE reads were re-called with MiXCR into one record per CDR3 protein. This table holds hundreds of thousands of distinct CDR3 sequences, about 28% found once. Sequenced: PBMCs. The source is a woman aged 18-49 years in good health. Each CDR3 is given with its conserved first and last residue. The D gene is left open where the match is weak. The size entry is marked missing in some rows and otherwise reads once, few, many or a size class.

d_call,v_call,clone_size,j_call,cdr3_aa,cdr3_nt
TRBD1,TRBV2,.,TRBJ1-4,CASSGPGQNEKLFF,TGTGCCAGCAGCGGACCGGGACAGAATGAAAAACTGTTTTTT
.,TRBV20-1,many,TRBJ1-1,CSARDSGNTEAFF,TGCAGTGCTAGAGATTCGGGGAACACTGAAGCTTTCTTT
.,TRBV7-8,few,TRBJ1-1,CASSLGLGRTMNTEAFF,TGTGCCAGCAGCTTAGGGTTGGGGAGAACGATGAACACTGAAGCTTTCTTT
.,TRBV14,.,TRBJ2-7,CASSSISYEQYF,TGTGCCAGCAGCTCTATATCCTACGAGCAGTACTTC
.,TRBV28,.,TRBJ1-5,CASSPAEGLDSNQPQHF,TGTGCCAGCAGCCCCGCAGAGGGGTTAGATAGCAATCAGCCCCAGCATTTT
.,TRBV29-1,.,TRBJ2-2,CSVGRGTGELFF,TGCAGCGTTGGGCGGGGCACCGGGGAGCTGTTTTTT
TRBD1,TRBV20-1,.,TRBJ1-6,CSARVQGARGSPLHF,TGCAGTGCTAGGGTACAGGGGGCTAGGGGTTCACCCCTCCACTTT
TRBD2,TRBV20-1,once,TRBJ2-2,CSAAGTSNTGELFF,TGCAGTGCTGCCGGGACTAGTAACACCGGGGAGCTGTTTTTT
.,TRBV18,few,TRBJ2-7,CASSNTGKGSYEQYF,TGTGCCAGCTCAAACACCGGTAAGGGATCCTACGAGCAGTACTTC
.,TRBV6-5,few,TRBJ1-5,CASSGQHNQPQHF,TGTGCCAGCAGCGGACAGCACAATCAGCCCCAGCATTTT
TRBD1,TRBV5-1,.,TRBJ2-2,CASTYGTADTGELFF,TGCGCCAGCACCTACGGGACAGCCGACACCGGGGAGCTGTTTTTT
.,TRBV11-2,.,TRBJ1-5,CASSLDPLGGQPQHF,TGTGCCAGCAGCTTAGATCCTCTGGGGGGTCAGCCCCAGCATTTT
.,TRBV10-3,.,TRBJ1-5,CATADSNQPQHF,TGTGCCACCGCGGACTCCAATCAGCCCCAGCATTTT
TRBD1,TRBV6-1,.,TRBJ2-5,CASSEWLSRTGETQYF,TGTGCCAGCAGTGAATGGCTTTCGCGGACAGGTGAGACCCAGTACTTC
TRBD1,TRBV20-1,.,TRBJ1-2,CSAPQGINYGYTF,TGCAGTGCTCCACAGGGGATTAACTATGGCTACACCTTC
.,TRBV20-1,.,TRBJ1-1,CSASAMALMDTEAFF,TGCAGTGCTAGCGCAATGGCCCTAATGGACACTGAAGCTTTCTTT
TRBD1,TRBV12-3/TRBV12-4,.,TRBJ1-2,CASSSDRGGYTF,TGTGCCAGCAGTTCGGACAGGGGTGGCTACACCTTC